The next 16 T cell receptor beta chains were all read from a single sample in a study of blood T cell repertoires in COVID-19. Here immunoSEQ multiplex PCR was the method, and the copy in TCRdb shows in-frame clones only, minus some. The profile covers around 300,000 clones, with over 85% appearing a single time and 1.9% taken by the ten largest. Source material: PBMCs or T cells enriched from blood (not recorded which). These receptors came from a woman aged 60 to 75 who had recovered from COVID-19.

CDR3 residues: CASSQDPQANEQFF. The CDR3 bases are TGCGCCAGCAGCCAAGATCCACAGGCTAATGAGCAGTTCTTC. J is TRBJ2-1 and V is TRBV4-1; a weak D match, TRBD1 (5 bases). This CDR3 is built from 14 residues. Germline V CDR1 and CDR2: MGHRA, YSYEKL. Deletions cut 0 bases from V and 7 bases from J, with 10 bases between.

A remark on this clone: The sample holds other DNA sequences that translate to the same CDR3. The genes are TRBV24-1 and TRBJ1-1; a weak D match, TRBD1 (5 bases). This CDR3 has 15 residues. Trimming cost V 2 bases and J 1 base, with 10 bases left between them. In germline, CDR1 is KGHDR, CDR2 SFDVKD. Here the CDR3 reads CATSDSRGGNTEAFF. DNA for the CDR3: TGTGCCACCAGTGATTCCCGGGGGGGGAACACTGAAGCTTTCTTT.

This clone has a handful of counts. The chain carries TRBV5-4 and TRBJ2-7; TRBD1 matches 12 bases. The CDR3 is 13 amino acids. V was clipped by 4 bases and J by 6 bases; unmatched bases: 2. The germline gives CDR1 SGHNT, CDR2 YYREEE (reference sequence). CDR3 in DNA: TGTGCCAGCAGCCGGGACAGGGGGCCCGAGCAGTACTTC. It encodes CASSRDRGPEQYF.

The chain employs TRBV11-1 and TRBJ2-3; a possible D gene is TRBD2 (5 bases). V shed 3 bases and J shed 0 bases, with 13 bases lying between them. Looked up from germline, CDR1 is SGHAT and CDR2 is FQDESV (reference sequence). This CDR3 has 16 amino acids. CDR3: CASSFFRSGSTDTQYF. The CDR3 nucleotides are TGTGCCAGCAGCTTTTTTCGGAGCGGAAGCACAGATACGCAGTATTTT.

The chain joins TRBV5-1 to TRBJ2-2, with 8 bases aligning to TRBD1. The CDR3 consists of 15 residues. V was clipped by 3 bases and J by 1 base; unmatched bases: 2. Germline V gene lookup returns CDR1 SGHRS and CDR2 YFSETQ. The CDR3 DNA is TGCGCCAGCAGCTCCGGGACAGGGAACACCGGGGAGCTGTTTTTT. Residues: CASSSGTGNTGELFF.

The chain uses TRBV7-3 and TRBJ2-1; 14 positions match TRBD2. Germline V gene data show CDR1 as SGHTA and CDR2 as FQGTGA. The CDR3 is 18 amino acids. V dropped 5 bases and J dropped 4; count of bases not matched to a gene: 10. The CDR3 reads CASSIIGGTSGSYNEQFF. The CDR3 bases are TGTGCCAGCAGCATTATCGGGGGGACTAGCGGGAGTTACAATGAGCAGTTCTTC.

This clone has just one count. The rearrangement joins TRBV28 to TRBJ2-7; D may be TRBD1 (6 bases). Germline V gene lookup returns CDR1 MDHEN and CDR2 SYDVKM. The CDR3 length is 10 residues. Trimming left V 8 bases short and J 7 bases short, with 9 bases between. CDR3 amino acids: CASGRGEQYF. DNA of the CDR3: TGTGCCAGCGGCAGGGGAGAGCAGTACTTC.

V and J are TRBV11-1 and TRBJ2-7; TRBD1 matches at 9 bases. Germline V gene lookup returns CDR1 SGHAT and CDR2 FQDESV (reference sequence). This CDR3 is built from 15 residues. The V segment lost 5 bases and the J segment 4 bases; nucleotides outside the gene matches: 9. The CDR3 reads CASSPGTGYRYEQYF. The DNA of the CDR3 is TGTGCCAGCAGCCCCGGGACAGGGTATAGGTACGAGCAGTACTTC.

The gene calls are TRBV30 and TRBJ2-7; tentative D call: TRBD1 (6 bases). Germline V gene lookup returns CDR1 GTSNPN and CDR2 SVGIG (reference sequence). CDR3 length equals 15 residues. V was shortened by 0 bases and J by 4 bases, with 16 bases between the two germline ends. The CDR3 coding sequence is TGTGCCTGGAGTGTCGGTAATCAGGGGACGTACGAGCAGTACTTC. It codes for CAWSVGNQGTYEQYF.

The J gene is TRBJ2-3, the V gene TRBV9, with D possibly TRBD1 on 5 matching bases. Germline lookup yields CDR1 SGDLS and CDR2 YYNGEE. V was trimmed by 0 bases and J by 4 bases, leaving 9 bases between them. CDR3 size: 14 residues. CDR3 DNA: TGTGCCAGCAGCGTAGCTACGACAGCAGATACGCAGTATTTT. It yields the protein CASSVATTADTQYF. Full variable domain (remainder filled in from reference TRBV9 and TRBJ2-3): DSGVTQTPKHLITATGQRVTLRCSPRSGDLSVYWYQQSLDQGLQFLIQYYNGEERAKGNILERFSAQQFPDLHSELNLSSLELGDSALYFCASSVATTADTQYFGPGTRLTVL.

This clone was seen a single time. V is TRBV30 and J is TRBJ1-1; the match to TRBD1 covers 7 bases. Germline CDR1 is GTSNPN and CDR2 is SVGIG (reference sequence). The CDR3 is 14 amino acids. Unmatched junction bases numbered 6, after V lost 4 bases and J lost 1 base. Here the CDR3 reads CAWTLGQSNTEAFF. The CDR3, as DNA: TGTGCCTGGACTTTGGGACAGTCGAACACTGAAGCTTTCTTT.

The CDR3 protein is CASRDTGDAEAFF. The CDR3, as DNA: TGTGCCAGCCGAGATACAGGGGACGCTGAAGCTTTCTTT. The genes are TRBV2 and TRBJ1-1; 7 positions match TRBD1. CDR1 and CDR2 (germline): SNHLY, FYNNEI. The CDR3 is 13 amino acids. V shed 8 bases and J 6 bases; nucleotides not matched to a gene: 9.

The genes are TRBV5-1 and TRBJ1-1; the match to TRBD1 covers 10 bases. This CDR3 comprises 15 residues. V was clipped by 4 bases and J by 1 base; unmatched bases: 4. Germline CDR1 is SGHRS and CDR2 is YFSETQ. The CDR3 loop reads CASSPRQGANTEAFF. In DNA form, the CDR3 reads TGCGCCAGCAGCCCCCGACAGGGGGCGAACACTGAAGCTTTCTTT.

The rearrangement uses TRBV19 and TRBJ1-1, with 8 bases matching TRBD1. The germline CDR1 and CDR2 sequences are LNHDA and SQIVND (reference sequence). This CDR3 is built from 13 residues. J lost 3 bases, V lost 7 bases, and 4 bases had no gene match. CDR3 residues: CASTPTGDTEAFF. CDR3 bases: TGTGCCAGTACCCCGACAGGGGACACTGAAGCTTTCTTT.

The DNA for the CDR3 is TGTGCCAGCACGGTTCAGGCGTACTATGGCTACACCTTC. This encodes CASTVQAYYGYTF. The V call is TRBV2, the J call TRBJ1-2; D uncertain. CDR3 size: 13 residues. From germline, CDR1 is SNHLY and CDR2 FYNNEI. V dropped 7 bases and J dropped 3 bases, with 12 bases sitting between them.

V usage is TRBV12-3 or TRBV12-4 and J usage is TRBJ2-2, with D possibly matching TRBD2 (6 bases). The CDR3 loop spans 13 amino acids. Trimming took off 7 bases at V and 5 bases at J, with 11 bases between the two ends. The DNA of the CDR3 is TGTGCCAGCAAACGGGAGACTACCGGGGAGCTGTTTTTT. This encodes CASKRETTGELFF.